This TCR beta chain was profiled in a study of blood T cells in healthy people across ages. The CDR3 extends over 11 amino acids. Deletions cut 4 bases from V and 10 bases from J, with 8 bases between. Germline-derived CDR1 and CDR2 are SGHRS and YFSETQ. A sample-barcoded 5' primer and a J-beta primer mix were used in a second PCR of roughly 7 to 11 cycles. One entry per CDR3 protein results from TCRdb running MiXCR on the 5' RACE reads. This table has around 1,800,000 distinct CDR3 sequences, roughly 43% appearing once. V and J are TRBV5-1 and TRBJ1-4; no clear D. The clonotype was recovered from a human donor in good health. The sequencing sample was made of blood. The CDR3 loop reads CASSQDGKLFF. CDR3 bases: TGCGCCAGCAGCCAGGACGGAAAACTGTTTTTT.